The clone carrying this TCR beta chain has at least ten counts. Its target is unknown. Germline CDR1 is MDHEN and CDR2 is SYDVKM. The CDR3 is 17 residues long. The V gene lost 7 bases and the J gene lost 2 bases, with 24 bases spanning the gap. This sample was taken from a study of spatial heterogeneity in lung cancer. Study details: On average, each unique TCR and UMI combination appeared more than ten times in raw reads. Study results and limitations: More often at tumor resection than at routine follow-up, ubiquitous expanded tumor TCRs were detected in the blood.

The time point was: sample taken at primary tumor resection. The authors sequenced whole RNA from tumor, nontumor lung or frozen PBMC without sorting. TCRdb recomputed calls from the 5' RACE reads with MiXCR, one row per CDR3 protein. Counted here are some 100,000 distinct CDR3 sequences, roughly 9.5% occurring once; the ten biggest clones make up around 7%. This specimen was PBMCs, taken at surgery. This sequence joins TRBV28 and TRBJ2-7; D gene uncertain. This clonotype was sampled from a male donor with early-stage non-small cell lung cancer. The CDR3 sequence is CASTLSKIGPQTYEQYF. For the CDR3, the DNA is TGTGCCAGCACCCTCTCGAAGATCGGGCCCCAAACCTACGAGCAGTACTTC.